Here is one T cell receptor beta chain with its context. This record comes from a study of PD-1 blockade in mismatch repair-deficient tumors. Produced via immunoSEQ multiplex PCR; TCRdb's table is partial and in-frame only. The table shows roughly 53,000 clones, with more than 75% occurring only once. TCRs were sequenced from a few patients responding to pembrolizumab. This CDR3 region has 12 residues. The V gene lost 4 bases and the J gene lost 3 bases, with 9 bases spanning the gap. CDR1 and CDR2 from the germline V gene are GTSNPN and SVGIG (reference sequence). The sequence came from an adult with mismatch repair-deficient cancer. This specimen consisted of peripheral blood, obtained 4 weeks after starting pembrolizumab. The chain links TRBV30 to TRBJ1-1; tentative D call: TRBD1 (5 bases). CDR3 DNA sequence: TGTGCCTGGATCAGGGAAGACACTGAAGCTTTCTTT. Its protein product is CAWIREDTEAFF.